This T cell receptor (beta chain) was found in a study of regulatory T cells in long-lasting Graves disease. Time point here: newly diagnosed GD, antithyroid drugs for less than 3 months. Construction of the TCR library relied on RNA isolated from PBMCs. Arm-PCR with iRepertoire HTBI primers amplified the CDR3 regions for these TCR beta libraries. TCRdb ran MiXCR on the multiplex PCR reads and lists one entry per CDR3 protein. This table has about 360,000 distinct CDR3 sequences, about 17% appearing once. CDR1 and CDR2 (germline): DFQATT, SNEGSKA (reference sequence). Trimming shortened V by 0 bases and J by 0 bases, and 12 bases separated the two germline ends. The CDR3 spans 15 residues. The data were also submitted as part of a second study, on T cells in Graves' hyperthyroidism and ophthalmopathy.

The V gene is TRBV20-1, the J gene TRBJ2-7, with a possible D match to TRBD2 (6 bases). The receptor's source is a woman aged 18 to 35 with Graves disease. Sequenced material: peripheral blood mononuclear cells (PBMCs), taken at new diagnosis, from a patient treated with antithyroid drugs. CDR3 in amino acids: CSARDHGTGSYEQYF. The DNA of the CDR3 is TGCAGTGCTAGAGACCACGGGACTGGCTCCTACGAGCAGTACTTC.